The 11 T cell receptor beta chains in this list originate from one sample, sequenced in a study of beta chain features in type 1 diabetes. Every isolated RNA sample was fully reverse transcribed, so sequencing captured expressed TCRB transcripts. Measured with immunoSEQ multiplex PCR; TCRdb has only the in-frame clones, and not every one. The top ten clones hold 3.5% to 4.5% of a sample with under 300,000 clones, 27% of them seen once. The sequencing input was central memory CD4+ T cells from blood. The receptors derive from a man aged 25-45 years in good health.

A word on this clone: One end of the junction does not line up with germline, which may come from a read error. The V and J genes are TRBV4-1 and TRBJ2-7, with D unresolved. CDR1 is MGHRA and CDR2 is YSYEKL in the germline V gene. CDR3 length equals 16 residues. Here the CDR3 reads CASSQEIGLSSYEQYF. The CDR3 coding sequence is TGTGCCAGCAGCCAAGAAATCGGGCTTAGCTCCTACGAGCAGTACTTC.

A note on this clone: Its ends do not fully match the called genes, so a read error is possible. V gene TRBV7-2 combines with J gene TRBJ2-7, with D possibly TRBD1 on 5 matching bases. Germline-derived CDR1 and CDR2 are SGHTA and FQGNSA. The CDR3 spans 14 residues. The CDR3 region is CASSPGRLAYEQYF. In DNA form, the CDR3 reads TGTGCAAGCAGCCCAGGGCGGCTAGCCTACGAGCAGTACTTC.

This chain links TRBV30 with TRBJ1-2, with D unclear. V was shortened by 0 bases and J by 8 bases, with 10 bases between the two germline ends. The CDR3 spans 12 residues. Germline V CDR1 and CDR2: GTSNPN, SVGIG (reference sequence). CDR3 amino acids: CAWSVIVGGYTF. CDR3 sequence (DNA): TGTGCCTGGAGTGTGATTGTGGGGGGCTACACCTTC.

CDR3 loop: CASSFQGAVNEKLFF. CDR3 nucleotide sequence: TGTGCCAGCAGCTTTCAGGGGGCAGTCAATGAAAAACTGTTTTTT. This chain uses TRBV11-2 with TRBJ1-4, with 8 bases fitting TRBD1. The V segment lost 3 bases and the J segment 5 bases; nucleotides outside the gene matches: 5. The CDR3 loop spans 15 amino acids. The germline V gene has CDR1 SGHAT and CDR2 FQNNGV.

The chain recombines TRBV28 with TRBJ2-7, with 8 bases identical to TRBD1. The CDR3 spans 14 residues. Germline CDR1 is MDHEN and CDR2 is SYDVKM. V was clipped by 6 bases and J by 2 bases; unmatched bases: 6. The DNA for the CDR3 is TGTGCCAGCAGCATTAGGACAGGGACCTACGAGCAGTACTTC. As protein: CASSIRTGTYEQYF.

This clone was seen a few times. This sequence joins TRBV18 and TRBJ2-5; possibly TRBD1 for D (5 bases). The CDR3 length is 13 residues. Germline-derived CDR1 and CDR2 are KGHSH and LQKENI. Between the trimmed V and J ends, which lost 6 bases and 2 bases, there was a span of 10 bases. CDR3 DNA: TGTGCCAGCTCGAGGACAAATCAAGAGACCCAGTACTTC. Protein product: CASSRTNQETQYF.

This clone was detected only a few times. J is TRBJ2-4 and V is TRBV6-6; the D is unclear. The V gene's germline CDR1 is MNHNY and CDR2 SVGAGI (reference sequence). This CDR3 has 14 amino acids. Trimming took 5 bases from V and 2 from J, leaving 10 bases between them. The CDR3 region has the DNA TGTGCCAGCAGTGGGGTGAAGCCCAAAAACATTCAGTACTTC. It codes for CASSGVKPKNIQYF.

The CDR3 reads CASSQAPRTEAFF. CDR3 in DNA: TGCGCCAGCAGCCAAGCCCCGAGAACTGAAGCTTTCTTT. J is TRBJ1-1 and V is TRBV4-1; D is undetermined. V dropped 1 base and J dropped 5 bases, with 8 bases sitting between them. The CDR3 length is 13 residues. Germline V CDR1 and CDR2: MGHRA, YSYEKL.

V gene TRBV28 combines with J gene TRBJ2-1, with unresolved D. Per the germline V gene, CDR1 is MDHEN and CDR2 is SYDVKM. There are 11 residues in the CDR3. V lost 8 bases and J 4 bases, leaving 6 bases between the germline ends. CDR3 region: CASGIYNEQFF. CDR3 coding DNA: TGTGCCAGCGGAATTTACAATGAGCAGTTCTTC.

This clone came up a few times. V usage is TRBV4-3 and J usage is TRBJ1-6; 10 bases map to TRBD1. V dropped 6 bases and J dropped 7; count of bases not matched to a gene: 3. The CDR3 is 14 residues long. In germline, CDR1 is LGHNA, CDR2 YSLEER. CDR3 sequence: CASRSGQGNSPLHF. As DNA, the CDR3 is TGCGCCAGCAGGTCGGGACAGGGGAATTCACCCCTCCACTTT.

By sample share, this clone is medium-sized. This chain connects TRBV7-2 to TRBJ2-3; 7 nucleotides line up with TRBD1. CDR3 length: 15 residues. J gave up 0 bases and V 2 bases, and 2 bases lay outside the gene matches. The germline V gene has CDR1 SGHTA and CDR2 FQGNSA. The CDR3 DNA follows: TGTGCCAGCAGCTTAACAGGGGCTAGCACAGATACGCAGTATTTT. Translation gives CASSLTGASTDTQYF.